This T cell receptor (beta chain) was documented in a study of spatial heterogeneity in lung cancer. Study in general: Fewer alpha-chain than beta-chain sequences were consistently detected.

Indicated time point: sample taken at primary tumor resection. TCRdb re-analysed the 5' RACE reads in MiXCR, keeping a single row per CDR3 protein. The table has thousands of distinct CDR3 sequences, 7.5% to 9.5% seen once. The length of the CDR3 is 18 residues. Germline lookup yields CDR1 SGHRS and CDR2 YFSETQ. Trimming took 2 bases from V and 1 from J; bases not matched to a gene: 9. Study-wide results and limits: How many expanded intratumoral alpha and beta TCRs were present tracked the tumor mutation count, which was a count of nonsynonymous mutations.

This clonotype was seen ten or more times. The antigen is undetermined. The TCR originated in a male donor with early-stage non-small cell lung cancer. This chain joins TRBV5-1 and TRBJ2-1; 10 positions match TRBD2. Specimen: lung tumor tissue, collected at surgery. The CDR3 here is CASSLSVVAGGSYNEQFF. DNA of the CDR3: TGCGCCAGCAGCTTATCAGTAGTAGCGGGGGGTTCCTACAATGAGCAGTTCTTC.